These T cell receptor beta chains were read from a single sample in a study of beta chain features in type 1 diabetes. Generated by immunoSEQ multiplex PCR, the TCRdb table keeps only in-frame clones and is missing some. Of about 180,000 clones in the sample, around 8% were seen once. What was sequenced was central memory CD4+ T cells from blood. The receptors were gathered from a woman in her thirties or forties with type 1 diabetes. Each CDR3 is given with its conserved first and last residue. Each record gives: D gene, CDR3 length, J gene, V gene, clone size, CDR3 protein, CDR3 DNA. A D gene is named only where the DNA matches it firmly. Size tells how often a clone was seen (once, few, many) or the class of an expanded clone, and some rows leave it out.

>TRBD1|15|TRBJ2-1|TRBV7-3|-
CASSLDRAVYNEQFF
TGTGCCAGCAGCTTAGACAGGGCGGTGTACAATGAGCAGTTCTTC
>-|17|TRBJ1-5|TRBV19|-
CASSPLGGSLRNQPQHF
TGTGCCAGTAGCCCTCTCGGGGGTAGCCTACGGAATCAGCCCCAGCATTTT
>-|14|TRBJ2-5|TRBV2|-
CASSESISGETQYF
TGTGCCAGCAGTGAAAGTATTAGCGGAGAGACCCAGTACTTC
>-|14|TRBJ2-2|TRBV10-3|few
CAITPVEGAGELFF
TGTGCCATCACCCCGGTCGAGGGGGCCGGGGAGCTGTTTTTT
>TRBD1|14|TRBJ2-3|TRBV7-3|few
CASNTGAITDTQYF
TGTGCCAGCAATACAGGGGCGATCACAGATACGCAGTATTTT
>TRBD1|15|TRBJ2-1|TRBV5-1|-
CASSLEGQGGNEQFF
TGCGCCAGCAGCTTGGAGGGACAGGGAGGCAATGAGCAGTTCTTC
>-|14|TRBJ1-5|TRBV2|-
CASSEGREGQPQHF
TGTGCCAGCAGTGAAGGGAGGGAGGGGCAGCCCCAGCATTTT
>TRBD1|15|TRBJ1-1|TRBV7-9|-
CASSLSGGYDTEAFF
TGTGCCAGCAGCCTTTCAGGGGGGTACGACACTGAAGCTTTCTTT
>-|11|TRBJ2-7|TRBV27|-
CASSGPYEQYF
TGTGCCAGCAGTGGGCCCTACGAGCAGTACTTC
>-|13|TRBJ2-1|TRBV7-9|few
CASSLEQGNEQFF
TGTGCCAGCAGCTTAGAACAGGGCAATGAGCAGTTCTTC
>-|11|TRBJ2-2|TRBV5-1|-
CASGSGGELFF
TGCGCCAGCGGTTCAGGGGGGGAGCTGTTTTTT
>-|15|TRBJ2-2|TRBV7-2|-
CASTVTGGNTGELFF
TGTGCCAGCACCGTCACCGGGGGAAACACCGGGGAGCTGTTTTTT
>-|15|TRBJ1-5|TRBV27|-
CASSLRAQYNQPQHF
TGTGCCAGCAGCCTCAGGGCCCAGTACAATCAGCCCCAGCATTTT
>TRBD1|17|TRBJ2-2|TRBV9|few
CASSPNVGQGNTGELFF
TGTGCCAGCAGCCCTAACGTCGGACAGGGGAACACCGGGGAGCTGTTTTTT
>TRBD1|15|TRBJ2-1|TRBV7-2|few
CASVFGQDFDGKQFF
TGTGCCAGCGTTTTCGGACAGGATTTTGACGGGAAGCAGTTCTTC